This entry concerns a single T cell receptor (beta chain). Its specificity is unknown. The authors produced cDNA by 5'RACE using 10-nucleotide random UMIs. TCRdb itself ran the 5' RACE reads through MiXCR, one entry per CDR3 protein. The data show 65,000 to 90,000 distinct CDR3 sequences, about 3% seen once. The data were taken from a study of neurological immune-mediated disorders. Overall study context: Of the approximately 34 patients with multiple sclerosis, some 31 had relapsing-remitting MS, whereas the remaining 3 had secondary progressive MS.

Losses at the gene ends were 7 bases for V and 6 bases for J; bases not matched to a gene: 8. Germline assignment: CDR1 SNHLY and CDR2 FYNNEI. The CDR3 is made up of 13 amino acids. Study-wide findings and caveats: None of the CDR3 amino acid sequences of expanded clones were shared across subjects, and this suggested private repertoires in all groups.

Unsorted libraries were derived from 2 million PBMCs stored at -80 C. The receptor comes from a woman between 45 and 60 years old with multiple sclerosis. The sample was PBMCs. This chain joins TRBV2 and TRBJ1-2; 7 nucleotides line up with TRBD1. In DNA form, the CDR3 reads TGTGCCAGCATTCTGGGACAGCCAAATGGCTACACCTTC. Protein sequence: CASILGQPNGYTF.